Following are 13 T cell receptor beta chains from one sample sequenced in a study of cytomegalovirus exposure and HLA in healthy donors (dated by TCRdb to about 2017). The library was produced with the immunoSEQ multiplex PCR assay. For the multiplex PCR, a mixture combining 60 forward primers for TCR Vbeta segments and 13 reverse primers for TCR Jbeta segments was used. The clones in this table, taken by TCRdb from immuneACCESS, are in-frame only. Not every clone is retained; where verified, under half of the shortfall comes from an unresolved V gene, and the cause of the rest is unknown. Within this sample are some 130,000 clones, with 80% to 90% of them counted one time only. The biggest ten clones account for around 10% of the sample. The sequenced material came from PBMCs. The receptors stem from a male donor in good health and CMV-seropositive.

The chain uses TRBV7-6 and TRBJ2-1, with 7 bases identical to TRBD1. Germline loops: CDR1 SGHVS, CDR2 FNYEAQ. The CDR3 has 16 amino acids. Unmatched junction bases numbered 15, after V lost 5 bases and J lost 8 bases. CDR3 coding DNA: TGTGCCAGCAGCCCTCAGGGGGTAGGGGTCCCTGATGAGCAGTTCTTC. Amino acids: CASSPQGVGVPDEQFF.

This clone was seen just once. The gene calls are TRBV5-6 and TRBJ1-2, with 9 bases identical to TRBD1. From germline, CDR1 is SGHDT and CDR2 YYEEEE. CDR3 size: 15 residues. V shed 0 bases and J 4 bases; nucleotides not matched to a gene: 4. The CDR3: CASSLGTGELYGYTF. The CDR3 DNA sequence: TGTGCCAGCAGCTTGGGGACAGGGGAACTCTATGGCTACACCTTC.

The J gene is TRBJ2-1, the V gene TRBV11-2, with TRBD1 matching 11 bases. The germline CDR1 and CDR2 sequences are SGHAT and FQNNGV. The length of the CDR3 is 18 residues. The junction had 14 bases not matched to a gene; V was cut back by 2 bases and J by 8 bases. The CDR3 coding sequence is TGTGCCAGCAGCTTACAGGGTCTGGACAGGGGGCTTCTTCATGAGCAGTTCTTC. Protein product: CASSLQGLDRGLLHEQFF.

V usage is TRBV21-1 and J usage is TRBJ2-7; the DNA was not used to check the table's D call, TRBD2. TRBV21-1 corresponds to a pseudogene. The length of the CDR3 is 19 residues. The CDR3 DNA follows: TGTGCCAGCAGCTCACGCAAACCTCCGGTCCCCTGCGGCCCCTTGGAGCAGTACTTC. This sequence encodes CASSSRKPPVPCGPLEQYF.

The V gene is TRBV28, the J gene TRBJ1-2; TRBD1 is a possible D gene (6 bases). This CDR3 has 12 residues. The V end was cut by 8 bases, the J end by 8 bases, with 15 bases between. Germline CDR1 is MDHEN and CDR2 is SYDVKM. The CDR3 sequence is CASGMQRGGYTF. CDR3 sequence (DNA): TGTGCCAGCGGGATGCAAAGGGGGGGCTACACCTTC.

This clone came up once. The V call is TRBV27, the J call TRBJ2-5; 7 bases align to TRBD1. With V trimmed by 6 bases and J by 5 bases, 9 bases remained unmatched. Germline V CDR1 and CDR2: MNHEY, SMNVEV (reference sequence). This CDR3 spans 14 amino acids. CDR3 sequence: CASSHDRVSETQYF. CDR3 coding DNA: TGTGCCAGCAGCCACGACAGGGTTAGCGAGACCCAGTACTTC.

V and J are TRBV28 and TRBJ2-7; 7 bases fit TRBD2. The germline V gene encodes CDR1 MDHEN and CDR2 SYDVKM. The CDR3 extends over 17 amino acids. The J segment lost 2 bases and the V segment lost 5 bases, leaving 15 bases of the junction unmatched. CDR3 coding DNA: TGTGCCAGCAGTGCTCGTGGGGTGGGGAGGGAAACCTACGAGCAGTACTTC. As protein: CASSARGVGRETYEQYF.

CDR3 residues: CASSLERGGNSPLHF. CDR3 nucleotides: TGTGCCAGCAGCTTAGAGCGGGGGGGGAATTCACCCCTCCACTTT. V usage is TRBV7-9 and J usage is TRBJ1-6; TRBD1 is a possible D gene (5 bases). Trimming took 1 base from V and 7 from J, leaving 11 bases between them. This CDR3 spans 15 amino acids. CDR1 is SEHNR, CDR2 FQNEAQ, per germline (reference sequence). Filled out from reference TRBV7-9 and TRBJ1-6, the complete variable domain reads DTGVSQNPRHKITKRGQNVTFRCDPISEHNRLYWYRQTLGQGPEFLTYFQNEAQLEKSRLLSDRFSAERPKGSFSTLEIQRTEQGDSAMYLCASSLERGGNSPLHFGNGTRLTVT.

This clone was picked up a small number of times. The chain is built from TRBV27 and TRBJ1-2; 8 nucleotides match TRBD1. V gave up 5 bases and J gave up 8 bases; unmatched junction bases: 10. Germline V gene data show CDR1 as MNHEY and CDR2 as SMNVEV (reference sequence). There are 14 residues in the CDR3. The CDR3 loop reads CASSPQDRVRGYTF. CDR3 DNA sequence: TGTGCCAGCAGTCCGCAGGACAGGGTGAGGGGCTACACCTTC.

The chain uses TRBV29-1 and TRBJ1-2; D not certain. Germline V gene lookup returns CDR1 SQVTM and CDR2 ANQGSEA. The V and J ends lost 5 bases and 1 base respectively, with 14 bases between them. This CDR3 has 14 residues. In nucleotides, the CDR3 is TGCAGCGTTCAAGGATTAACTCTTAACTATGGCTACACCTTC. This codes for CSVQGLTLNYGYTF.

The chain combines TRBV6-6 with TRBJ1-5, with a tentative D call TRBD1 (6 bases). The CDR3 covers 16 residues. In germline, CDR1 is MNHNY, CDR2 SVGAGI (reference sequence). Trimming stripped 8 bases from V and 2 bases from J, with 19 bases between. CDR3 bases: TGTGCCAGCGGGCAGGGGTGGGGGGGAGGCAATCAGCCCCAGCATTTT. Protein: CASGQGWGGGNQPQHF.

The chain uses TRBV7-2 and TRBJ2-3; D may be TRBD2 (6 bases). The CDR3 loop spans 15 amino acids. V was clipped by 1 base and J by 4 bases, with 12 bases between them. Germline CDR1 is SGHTA and CDR2 is FQGNSA. In nucleotides, the CDR3 is TGTGCCAGCAGCTTAGTTAGCGGCGGGGCAGATACGCAGTATTTT. Its translation is CASSLVSGGADTQYF.

The chain employs TRBV9 and TRBJ2-7; D may be TRBD1 (5 bases). The CDR3 runs 13 residues. V gave up 4 bases and J gave up 3 bases, with 11 bases separating them. Germline CDR1 is SGDLS and CDR2 is YYNGEE. The DNA of the CDR3 is TGTGCCAGCAGCAGCAGGGTTAACTACGAGCAGTACTTC. Its protein product is CASSSRVNYEQYF. Drawing the rest from reference TRBV9 and TRBJ2-7, the complete variable domain is DSGVTQTPKHLITATGQRVTLRCSPRSGDLSVYWYQQSLDQGLQFLIQYYNGEERAKGNILERFSAQQFPDLHSELNLSSLELGDSALYFCASSSRVNYEQYFGPGTRLTVT.